The T cell receptor (beta chain) described here comes from a study of CD8 T cells in Susac syndrome. Background on the study: The Susac syndrome patients were therapy-naive, on corticosteroids, or on intravenous immunoglobulin alone at blood draw.

It was with random hexamers that roughly 0.45 to 1 ug RNA was reverse transcribed. Amplification of TCR beta CDR3 used immunoSEQ multiplex PCR across 54 Vbeta and 13 Jbeta. TCRdb recomputed calls from the immunoSEQ multiplex PCR reads with MiXCR, one row per CDR3 protein. The sample comprises around 200,000 distinct CDR3 sequences, about 95% of which are singletons, and around 0.094% rests with the top ten. Germline loops: CDR1 SQVTM, CDR2 ANQGSEA. V lost 3 bases to trimming and J lost 9 bases; unmatched junction nucleotides: 6. The CDR3 contains 13 residues. Sequences were obtained from CD4+ T cells from PBMCs. The chain has TRBV29-1 and TRBJ2-7; 12 bases match TRBD2. This TCR was sampled from a human donor with Susac syndrome. This CDR3 is CSVDTSGRTGQYF. The CDR3 nucleotides read TGCAGCGTTGACACTAGCGGGAGGACCGGGCAGTACTTC.